A selection of T cell receptor beta chains follows, all from one sample in a study of blood T cell repertoires in COVID-19. Clones were sequenced by immunoSEQ multiplex PCR, and TCRdb holds only the in-frame ones, with some missing. The data contain 150,000 to 200,000 clones, nearly 85% of them singletons. The material sequenced was peripheral blood. The receptors derive from a woman in her thirties with acute or convalescent COVID-19. The CDR3 runs from the conserved cysteine through the conserved F or W. D genes are given only for firm matches. Clone sizes are given selectively: once, few, many, or a class where the clone is expanded.

V gene	D gene	clone size	J gene	CDR3 protein	CDR3 DNA
TRBV19	-	-	TRBJ2-4	CASSIEGLAKNIQYF	TGTGCCAGTAGTATAGAGGGACTAGCCAAAAACATTCAGTACTTC
TRBV13	TRBD1	-	TRBJ2-7	CASSLGQGASSYEQYF	TGTGCCAGCAGCTTGGGACAGGGGGCGTCTTCCTACGAGCAGTACTTC
TRBV19	TRBD2	-	TRBJ2-1	CASSTRGVAGVNEQFF	TGTGCCAGTAGTACCCGGGGAGTAGCGGGGGTTAATGAGCAGTTCTTC
TRBV30	TRBD1	-	TRBJ1-6	CAWRDQGAVSPLHF	TGTGCCTGGAGGGATCAGGGGGCAGTGTCACCCCTCCACTTT
TRBV3-1/TRBV3-2	-	-	TRBJ1-5	CASSRAGNGNQPQHF	TGTGCCAGCAGCCGGGCGGGAAATGGCAATCAGCCCCAGCATTTT
TRBV10-1	-	-	TRBJ2-1	CASRTQGYHCNEQFF	TGCGCCAGCAGAACCCAGGGATATCATTGCAATGAGCAGTTCTTC
TRBV9	-	-	TRBJ2-3	CASSVEAETITDTQYF	TGTGCCAGCAGCGTAGAGGCCGAAACTATAACAGATACGCAGTATTTT
TRBV3-1/TRBV3-2	TRBD2	many	TRBJ2-2	CASSHWIDVWGTSGRDTGELFF	TGTGCCAGCAGCCATTGGATCGACGTATGGGGGACTAGCGGGAGGGACACCGGGGAGCTGTTTTTT
TRBV7-9	-	-	TRBJ1-6	CASSPRLGTGRNSPLHF	TGTGCCAGCAGCCCGAGACTCGGCACAGGGAGAAATTCACCCCTCCACTTT
TRBV24-1	-	-	TRBJ2-1	CATSDPRGSYNEQFF	TGTGCCACCAGTGATCCCCGGGGTTCCTACAATGAGCAGTTCTTC
TRBV6-5	-	-	TRBJ2-1	CASMGSGREQFF	TGTGCCAGCATGGGAAGCGGTCGAGAGCAGTTCTTC
TRBV19	TRBD1	few	TRBJ1-1	CASMGRQGEAFF	TGTGCCAGTATGGGAAGACAGGGTGAAGCTTTCTTT
TRBV28	-	-	TRBJ1-1	CASGGGGTLNTEAFF	TGTGCCAGCGGCGGGGGGGGAACCTTGAACACTGAAGCTTTCTTT
TRBV30	TRBD1	-	TRBJ1-5	CAWSVGTGGNQPQHF	TGTGCCTGGAGTGTTGGCACAGGGGGCAATCAGCCCCAGCATTTT
TRBV29-1	-	once	TRBJ1-1	CSVQKAGLEAFF	TGCAGCGTCCAAAAGGCAGGGTTGGAAGCTTTCTTT
TRBV7-2	-	-	TRBJ2-1	CASSQQGASYNEQFF	TGTGCCAGCAGCCAGCAGGGCGCTTCCTACAATGAGCAGTTCTTC
TRBV7-2	-	-	TRBJ1-1	CASSLSGGAGLRAFF	TGTGCCAGCAGCTTATCGGGAGGGGCAGGGCTTCGAGCTTTCTTT
TRBV5-4	TRBD2	-	TRBJ2-5	CASSLGGGETQYF	TGTGCCAGCAGCTTGGGCGGGGGAGAGACCCAGTACTTC
TRBV7-9	TRBD1	-	TRBJ2-7	CASSLGTGEQYF	TGTGCCAGCAGCTTAGGGACAGGCGAGCAGTACTTC
TRBV9	-	once	TRBJ2-2	CASSVGRGELFF	TGTGCCAGCAGCGTGGGCCGCGGGGAGCTGTTTTTT
TRBV11-2	-	once	TRBJ1-2	CASSLGQGPYGYTF	TGTGCCAGCAGCTTAGGGCAGGGGCCCTATGGCTACACCTTC
TRBV30	-	-	TRBJ1-6	CAWSVLRQTNSPLHF	TGTGCCTGGAGTGTACTGAGACAGACGAATTCACCCCTCCACTTT
TRBV19	TRBD2	few	TRBJ2-1	CASSIELAGAREQFF	TGTGCCAGTAGTATAGAACTAGCGGGGGCAAGAGAGCAGTTCTTC
TRBV7-3	-	-	TRBJ1-6	CASSLGQATSPLHF	TGTGCCAGCAGCTTAGGGCAGGCAACTTCACCCCTCCACTTT
TRBV28	TRBD1	-	TRBJ1-1	CASSQGQMNTEAFF	TGTGCCAGCAGCCAGGGACAGATGAACACTGAAGCTTTCTTT
TRBV4-1	TRBD1	-	TRBJ1-4	CASSQRGQTNEKLFF	TGCGCCAGCAGCCAACGGGGACAGACTAATGAAAAACTGTTTTTT
TRBV11-1	TRBD1	-	TRBJ1-6	CASSTGTGNSPLHF	TGTGCCAGCAGCACAGGGACAGGGAATTCACCCCTCCACTTT
TRBV6-2/TRBV6-3	-	-	TRBJ2-7	CASSYSTGGTVYEQYF	TGTGCCAGCAGTTACTCCACTGGCGGGACGGTATACGAGCAGTACTTC
TRBV9	TRBD2	few	TRBJ2-1	CASSVSWRGSEQFF	TGTGCCAGCAGCGTAAGTTGGCGGGGGAGTGAGCAGTTCTTC
TRBV28	TRBD1	-	TRBJ1-4	CASRLGTGGRLANEKLFF	TGTGCCAGCAGGCTCGGGACAGGGGGGAGACTAGCTAATGAAAAACTGTTTTTT
TRBV27	-	-	TRBJ2-1	CASSLGQAPYNEQFF	TGTGCCAGCAGTTTAGGGCAGGCCCCCTACAATGAGCAGTTCTTC
TRBV7-3	TRBD2	-	TRBJ2-3	CASKRAGGTDTQYF	TGTGCCAGCAAGCGAGCGGGGGGCACAGATACGCAGTATTTT
TRBV2	TRBD1	-	TRBJ1-2	CASSESQGGAYGYTF	TGTGCCAGCAGTGAAAGCCAGGGGGGTGCCTATGGCTACACCTTC
TRBV7-9	TRBD2	-	TRBJ2-1	CASYAMGLAGGEQFF	TGTGCCAGCTATGCTATGGGACTAGCGGGAGGTGAGCAGTTCTTC
TRBV4-1	TRBD2	-	TRBJ2-7	CASSSTGTSGRPYEQYF	TGCGCCAGCAGTTCAACAGGTACTAGCGGGAGACCCTACGAGCAGTACTTC
TRBV29-1	TRBD2	-	TRBJ2-7	CSVEKGPLAGRSYEQYF	TGCAGCGTTGAAAAGGGCCCCTTAGCGGGCCGCTCCTACGAGCAGTACTTC
TRBV7-2	-	-	TRBJ2-1	CASSLAPPNEQFF	TGTGCCAGCAGCTTAGCCCCCCCAAATGAGCAGTTCTTC